The clone carrying this TCR beta chain was detected only once. This specimen comes from a study of post-analysis software for immune sequencing data. Tagging with unique molecular identifiers was a feature of the TCR beta cDNA libraries. TCRdb itself ran the PCR reads through MiXCR, one entry per CDR3 protein. The profile covers 750,000 to 950,000 distinct CDR3 sequences, with 53% appearing a single time and under 6% taken by the ten largest. The source of this sequence is a girl under 18 with multiple sclerosis. What was sequenced was blood.

The CDR3 DNA is TGCAGCGTTGAAGATCGGGGAGGGGGAACCTACGAGCAGTACTTC. This gives the protein CSVEDRGGGTYEQYF. The chain carries TRBV29-1 and TRBJ2-7; a possible D gene is TRBD2 (7 bases). From germline, CDR1 is SQVTM and CDR2 ANQGSEA. The CDR3 runs to 15 residues. Trimming took off 0 bases at V and 2 bases at J, with 14 bases between the two ends.